This passage covers 19 T cell receptor beta chains from one sample sequenced in a study of vaccination effects on CD4 cells after COVID-19. Using immunoSEQ multiplex PCR, the repertoire was profiled, and TCRdb retains in-frame clones only, with some absent. The sample holds around 40,000 clones; under 80% are singletons and the top ten take 25% to 35%. No cognate antigen is known for these TCRs. Within the ViraFEST assay, antigen-specific CD4+ T cells underwent expansion with viral peptide pools prior to sequencing. After about 10 days in culture, the CD4+ T cells were isolated. According to PCR results, the person was infected with SARS-CoV-2 between March and December 2020. Sequenced material: CD4+ T cells from PBMCs cultured with a peptide pool, taken before COVID-19 vaccination. These receptors were obtained from a human donor who had a prior SARS-CoV-2 infection.

This rearrangement joins TRBV30 to TRBJ2-3; D is unresolved. The V gene lost 0 bases and the J gene lost 6 bases, with 10 bases spanning the gap. Germline V gene sequence: CDR1 GTSNPN, CDR2 SVGIG (reference sequence). The CDR3 is made up of 13 amino acids. The CDR3 nucleotides are TGTGCCTGGAGTGTTGTTCTCACGGATACGCAGTATTTT. It specifies CAWSVVLTDTQYF. Based on the CDR3 plus reference TRBV30 and TRBJ2-3, the full variable domain is SQTIHQWPATLVQPVGSPLSLECTVEGTSNPNLYWYRQAAGRGLQLLFYSVGIGQISSEVPQNLSASRPQDRQFILSSKKLLLSDSGFYLCAWSVVLTDTQYFGPGTRLTVL.

The chain is built from TRBV5-1 and TRBJ2-1; TRBD2 is a possible D gene (6 bases). V was trimmed by 2 bases and J by 7 bases, leaving 16 bases between them. Germline-derived CDR1 and CDR2 are SGHRS and YFSETQ. The CDR3 totals 15 residues. The CDR3 is CASSFSLARENEQFF. The CDR3 DNA sequence: TGCGCCAGCAGCTTCTCTCTAGCGAGAGAAAATGAGCAGTTCTTC.

J is TRBJ2-7 and V is TRBV28; TRBD1 matches at 9 bases. The CDR3 has 15 amino acids. The germline gives CDR1 MDHEN, CDR2 SYDVKM. V gave up 6 bases and J gave up 7 bases; unmatched junction bases: 13. The CDR3 DNA is TGTGCCAGCAGCCCTCCCGGGACAGGGCGATATGAGCAGTACTTC. It yields the protein CASSPPGTGRYEQYF.

J is TRBJ1-1 and V is TRBV24-1; D ambiguous. Germline loops: CDR1 KGHDR, CDR2 SFDVKD. There are 14 residues in the CDR3. V lost 3 bases and J 4 bases, leaving 11 bases between the germline ends. The CDR3 DNA reads TGTGCCACCAGTGATCCCGCTGTCTCCACTGAAGCTTTCTTT. Translation gives CATSDPAVSTEAFF.

CDR3 sequence: CASSEWGSESIQYF. CDR3 DNA: TGTGCCAGCAGTGAATGGGGTAGCGAATCCATTCAGTACTTC. This chain connects TRBV2 to TRBJ2-4, with D possibly TRBD2 on 5 matching bases. The CDR3 has 14 residues. Germline-derived CDR1 and CDR2 are SNHLY and FYNNEI. Trimming took off 2 bases at V and 9 bases at J, with 14 bases between the two ends.

This clone showed up just a few times. The genes are TRBV15 and TRBJ2-5; D gene unclear. The CDR3 consists of 12 residues. The V end was cut by 0 bases, the J end by 5 bases, with 4 bases between. Per germline, CDR1 LNHNV and CDR2 YYDKDF (reference sequence). CDR3 sequence (DNA): TGTGCCACCAGCAGAGACCCCGAGACCCAGTACTTC. Translated, it gives CATSRDPETQYF. The whole variable domain, remainder taken from reference TRBV15 and TRBJ2-5, is DAMVIQNPRYQVTQFGKPVTLSCSQTLNHNVMYWYQQKSSQAPKLLFHYYDKDFNNEADTPDNFQSRRPNTSFCFLDIRSPGLGDTAMYLCATSRDPETQYFGPGTRLLVL.

This chain's CDR3 is CASSSVRFPGNEQFF. The CDR3 DNA is TGTGCCAGCAGCTCCGTTAGATTCCCCGGGAATGAGCAGTTCTTC. The rearrangement joins TRBV5-5 to TRBJ2-1; D is unclear. In germline, CDR1 is SGHKS, CDR2 YYEKEE (reference sequence). The CDR3 loop spans 15 amino acids. V gave up 3 bases and J gave up 7 bases, with 17 bases separating them.

This clone has only a few counts. The gene calls are TRBV23-1 and TRBJ1-3; possible D gene TRBD1, 5 bases. TRBV23-1 is an ORF, and what it does is uncertain. The CDR3 covers 17 residues. Trimming took 0 bases from V and 0 from J, leaving 12 bases between them. The CDR3 sequence is CASSQSQGRSSGNTIYF. In DNA form, the CDR3 reads TGCGCCAGCAGTCAATCGCAGGGAAGGAGCTCTGGAAACACCATATATTTT.

The V call is TRBV12-3 or TRBV12-4, the J call TRBJ2-1, with D unclear. The V gene lost 7 bases and the J gene lost 6 bases, with 13 bases spanning the gap. CDR3 length equals 13 residues. CDR3 in amino acids: CASTNLWVNEQFF. The CDR3 region has the DNA TGTGCCAGCACCAACCTGTGGGTCAATGAGCAGTTCTTC.

CDR3: CATSREGRSTYEQYF. In DNA, the CDR3 is TGTGCCACCAGCAGAGAAGGTCGGAGCACCTACGAGCAGTACTTC. The chain links TRBV15 to TRBJ2-7; D is undetermined. Germline V gene data show CDR1 as LNHNV and CDR2 as YYDKDF (reference sequence). CDR3 length: 15 residues. V was cut by 0 bases and J by 2 bases, with 11 bases left in between.

This chain connects TRBV5-6 to TRBJ2-7; TRBD2 matches at 9 bases. CDR1 and CDR2 (germline): SGHDT, YYEEEE. This CDR3 is 15 amino acids long. V was pared by 4 bases and J by 5 bases, with 10 bases of the junction left unmatched. CDR3 protein: CASSVPGLARDEQYF. The CDR3 DNA reads as TGTGCCAGCAGCGTACCGGGACTAGCAAGGGACGAGCAGTACTTC.

This chain uses TRBV12-5 with TRBJ1-4; D is perhaps TRBD1 (6 bases). Looked up from germline, CDR1 is LGHNT and CDR2 is FRNRAP. The germline V and J ends were trimmed by 0 bases and 10 bases, with 12 bases remaining between them. This CDR3 has 14 residues. The DNA of the CDR3 is TGTGCTAGTGGTTTGGTAAACAGGGTGGGAAAACTGTTTTTT. The encoded protein is CASGLVNRVGKLFF.

The V and J genes are TRBV30 and TRBJ2-5; tentatively, D is TRBD2 (7 bases). Trimming removed 4 bases at V and 4 bases at J, with 13 bases between. The CDR3 has 13 residues. Germline CDR1 is GTSNPN and CDR2 is SVGIG (reference sequence). The CDR3 reads CAWTRGGGETQYF. CDR3 nucleotides: TGTGCCTGGACTAGGGGGGGCGGAGAGACCCAGTACTTC.

The chain couples TRBV5-1 to TRBJ2-5; the D is unclear. The CDR3 sequence is 14 residues long. In germline, CDR1 is SGHRS, CDR2 YFSETQ. The V and J ends lost 2 bases and 3 bases respectively, with 11 bases between them. The CDR3 nucleotides are TGCGCCAGCAGCTTCACAGCCAGAGAAGAGACCCAGTACTTC. Translation: CASSFTAREETQYF.

The chain couples TRBV4-1 to TRBJ2-5, with 10 bases that match TRBD1. The CDR3 spans 17 residues. The germline CDR1 and CDR2 sequences are MGHRA and YSYEKL. V lost 0 bases and J lost 5; bases outside the gene matches: 9. The CDR3 DNA follows: TGCGCCAGCAGCCAAGATCGGACAGGGGGAGTGTGGGAGACCCAGTACTTC. Residues: CASSQDRTGGVWETQYF.

The chain employs TRBV4-3 and TRBJ1-6, with D possibly being TRBD1 (6 bases). V lost 4 bases, J lost 11 bases, and 15 bases lay in between. Germline V gene data show CDR1 as LGHNA and CDR2 as YSLEER. The CDR3 has 14 residues. The CDR3 nucleotides are TGCGCCAGCAGCCTCCGGACAGAATTGCCACCCCTCCACTTT. The encoded protein is CASSLRTELPPLHF.

This chain links TRBV12-3 or TRBV12-4 with TRBJ2-7; maybe TRBD1 (6 bases). V was pared by 1 base and J by 4 bases, with 8 bases between. CDR3 length equals 13 residues. DNA for the CDR3: TGTGCCAGCAGTTTAGGGGACATTTACGAGCAGTACTTC. It encodes CASSLGDIYEQYF.

The chain is built from TRBV7-8 and TRBJ2-7; maybe TRBD1 (5 bases). Germline lookup yields CDR1 SGHVS and CDR2 FQNEAQ. Trimming removed 6 bases at V and 6 bases at J, with 9 bases between. This CDR3 is 11 amino acids long. The CDR3 DNA follows: TGTGCCAGCAGTCGACAGCTCGAGCAGTACTTC. Amino acids: CASSRQLEQYF.

V gene TRBV2 combines with J gene TRBJ1-2; D is unresolved. Trimming stripped 7 bases from V and 6 bases from J, with 21 bases between. The CDR3 covers 15 residues. Germline V gene sequence: CDR1 SNHLY, CDR2 FYNNEI. The CDR3 sequence: CASTNSRALGNGYTF. As DNA, the CDR3 is TGTGCCAGCACCAACAGCCGGGCCCTGGGCAATGGCTACACCTTC.